Below are 11 T cell receptor beta chains sequenced from a single sample in a study of blood T cell repertoires in COVID-19. TCRdb's table, derived via immunoSEQ multiplex PCR, lists solely in-frame clones and lacks some. The sample lists tens of thousands of clones; 88% were seen once. Input material: peripheral blood. The receptors were gathered from a human donor in a cohort sampled during active COVID-19.

CDR3 sequence reads: CASSRRDSSYNEQFF. The CDR3 DNA reads TGTGCCAGCAGCCGCCGGGACTCCTCCTACAATGAGCAGTTCTTC. This chain uses TRBV6-5 with TRBJ2-1, with D maybe TRBD2 (6 bases). Germline V gives CDR1 MNHEY, CDR2 SVGAGI. CDR3 length: 15 amino acids. The V end was cut by 6 bases, the J end by 0 bases, with 12 bases between.

The chain carries TRBV12-3 or TRBV12-4 and TRBJ2-5; 8 bases map to TRBD2. Unmatched junction bases numbered 3, after V lost 6 bases and J lost 3 bases. The CDR3 totals 13 residues. As DNA, the CDR3 is TGTGCCAGCAGGGGGCGGGGGGAAGAGACCCAGTACTTC. As protein: CASRGRGEETQYF.

The CDR3 DNA reads TGTGCCAGCAGTTTAGCCCTAAACTACGAGCAGTACTTC. This gives the protein CASSLALNYEQYF. The genes are TRBV12-3 or TRBV12-4 and TRBJ2-7, with no clear D. With 0 bases removed from V and 3 bases from J, the gap between germline ends came to 6 bases. This CDR3 comprises 13 residues.

The chain employs TRBV5-1 and TRBJ2-1, with D possibly matching TRBD1 (5 bases). Germline CDR1 and CDR2: SGHRS and YFSETQ. V dropped 1 base and J dropped 5 bases, with 16 bases sitting between them. The CDR3 sequence is 16 residues long. This CDR3 reads CASSLSPGAEHNEQFF. CDR3 DNA sequence: TGCGCCAGCAGCTTGTCCCCTGGGGCGGAGCACAATGAGCAGTTCTTC.

The gene calls are TRBV3-1 (or the pseudogene TRBV3-2) and TRBJ2-5, with TRBD2 identical over 11 bases. V lost 5 bases, J lost 4 bases, and 9 bases stayed unmatched. Looked up from germline, CDR1 is LGHDT and CDR2 is YNNKEL (reference sequence). This CDR3 is 16 amino acids long. The CDR3, as DNA: TGTGCCAGCAGCTTCCGACTAGCGGGGTTCGGAGAGACCCAGTACTTC. This sequence encodes CASSFRLAGFGETQYF.

The chain recombines TRBV7-9 with TRBJ2-7; D gene uncertain. The CDR3 runs to 11 residues. Looked up from germline, CDR1 is SEHNR and CDR2 is FQNEAQ (reference sequence). V lost 5 bases and J lost 3, with 5 bases in between. This chain's CDR3 is CASSPSYEQYF. The CDR3 nucleotides are TGTGCCAGCAGCCCCAGCTACGAGCAGTACTTC.

This CDR3 is CASSERDSGRASSYNEQFF. In DNA, the CDR3 is TGTGCCAGCAGTGAAAGAGATAGCGGGAGGGCTAGCTCCTACAATGAGCAGTTCTTC. J is TRBJ2-1 and V is TRBV6-1; 11 bases are a match to TRBD2. Per germline, CDR1 MNHNS and CDR2 SASEGT. J lost 0 bases, V lost 2 bases, and 9 bases had no gene match. The CDR3 length is 19 residues.

This clone showed up just a few times. The V gene is TRBV2, the J gene TRBJ1-5; a possible D gene is TRBD1 (5 bases). Between the trimmed V and J ends, which lost 2 bases and 0 bases, there was a span of 29 bases. Germline V gives CDR1 SNHLY, CDR2 FYNNEI. The CDR3 has 22 residues. The CDR3 sequence is CASSEYRPWSPQGTPSNQPQHF. CDR3 nucleotides: TGTGCCAGCAGTGAATATCGACCTTGGAGCCCCCAGGGAACGCCTAGCAATCAGCCCCAGCATTTT.

V and J are TRBV29-1 and TRBJ2-3, with a possible D match to TRBD2 (6 bases). The CDR3 is made up of 15 amino acids. Trimming cost V 7 bases and J 4 bases, with 21 bases left between them. CDR1 is SQVTM and CDR2 is ANQGSEA in the germline V gene. CDR3 DNA sequence: TGCAGCGCCTCCTCTCCGGGGAGGAGGGCAGATACGCAGTATTTT. Translation gives CSASSPGRRADTQYF.

The V call is TRBV30, the J call TRBJ1-3; D ambiguous. Germline V gene lookup returns CDR1 GTSNPN and CDR2 SVGIG (reference sequence). The germline V and J ends were trimmed by 4 bases and 0 bases, with 7 bases remaining between them. CDR3 length equals 13 residues. This CDR3 reads CAWTADSGNTIYF. CDR3 in DNA: TGTGCCTGGACGGCGGACTCTGGAAACACCATATATTTT.

This chain joins TRBV28 and TRBJ1-2; the match to TRBD1 covers 10 bases. The CDR3 consists of 17 residues. Germline trimming cut 5 bases from V and 8 bases from J; bases unmatched to any gene: 17. In germline, CDR1 is MDHEN, CDR2 SYDVKM. DNA for the CDR3: TGTGCCAGCAGTCTCCACCCATCGGGACAGGGGAAAGGGGGCTACACCTTC. Encoded protein: CASSLHPSGQGKGGYTF.